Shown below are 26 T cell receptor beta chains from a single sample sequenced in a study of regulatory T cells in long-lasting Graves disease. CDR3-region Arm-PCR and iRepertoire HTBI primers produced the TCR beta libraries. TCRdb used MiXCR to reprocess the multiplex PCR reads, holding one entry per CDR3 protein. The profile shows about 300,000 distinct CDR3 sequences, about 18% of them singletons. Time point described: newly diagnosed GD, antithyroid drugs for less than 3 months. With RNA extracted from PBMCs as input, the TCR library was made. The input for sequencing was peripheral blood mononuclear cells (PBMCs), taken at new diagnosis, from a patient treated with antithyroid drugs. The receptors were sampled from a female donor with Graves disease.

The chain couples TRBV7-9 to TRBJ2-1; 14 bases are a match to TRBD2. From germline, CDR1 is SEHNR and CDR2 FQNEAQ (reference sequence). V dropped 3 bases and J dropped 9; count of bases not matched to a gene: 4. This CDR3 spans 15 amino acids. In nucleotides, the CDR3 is TGTGCCAGCAGCTTTGGGACTAGCGGGAGATTTGAGCAGTTCTTC. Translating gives CASSFGTSGRFEQFF.

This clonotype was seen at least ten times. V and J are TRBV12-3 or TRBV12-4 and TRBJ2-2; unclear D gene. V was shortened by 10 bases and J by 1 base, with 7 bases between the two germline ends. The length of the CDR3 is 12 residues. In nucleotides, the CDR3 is TGTGCCACCACCCTGAACACCGGGGAGCTGTTTTTT. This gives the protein CATTLNTGELFF.

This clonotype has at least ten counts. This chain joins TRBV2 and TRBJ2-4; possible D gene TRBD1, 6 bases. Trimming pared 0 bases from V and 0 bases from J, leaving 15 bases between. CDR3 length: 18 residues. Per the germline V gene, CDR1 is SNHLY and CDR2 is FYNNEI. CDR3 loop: CASSEAWTATLAKNIQYF. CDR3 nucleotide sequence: TGTGCCAGCAGTGAAGCATGGACAGCCACCCTAGCCAAAAACATTCAGTACTTC. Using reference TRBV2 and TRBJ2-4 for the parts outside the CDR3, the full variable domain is EPEVTQTPSHQVTQMGQEVILRCVPISNHLYFYWYRQILGQKVEFLVSFYNNEISEKSEIFDDQFSVERPDGSNFTLKIRSTKLEDSAMYFCASSEAWTATLAKNIQYFGAGTRLSVL.

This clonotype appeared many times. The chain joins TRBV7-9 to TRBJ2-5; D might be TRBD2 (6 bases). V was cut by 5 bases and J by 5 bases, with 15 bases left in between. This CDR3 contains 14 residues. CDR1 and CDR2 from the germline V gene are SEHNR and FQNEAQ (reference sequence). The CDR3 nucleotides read TGTGCCAGCAGCCCCCTGGAGGGGTGGGAGACCCAGTACTTC. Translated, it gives CASSPLEGWETQYF. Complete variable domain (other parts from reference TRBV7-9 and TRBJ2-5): DTGVSQNPRHKITKRGQNVTFRCDPISEHNRLYWYRQTLGQGPEFLTYFQNEAQLEKSRLLSDRFSAERPKGSFSTLEIQRTEQGDSAMYLCASSPLEGWETQYFGPGTRLLVL.

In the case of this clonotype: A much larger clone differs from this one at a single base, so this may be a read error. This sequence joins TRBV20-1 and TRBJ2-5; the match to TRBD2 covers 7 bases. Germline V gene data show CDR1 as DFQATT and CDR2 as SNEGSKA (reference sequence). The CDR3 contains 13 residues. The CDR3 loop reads CSAQGTTQETHYF. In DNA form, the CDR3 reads TGCAGTGCCCAAGGGACTACCCAAGAGACCCACTACTTC.

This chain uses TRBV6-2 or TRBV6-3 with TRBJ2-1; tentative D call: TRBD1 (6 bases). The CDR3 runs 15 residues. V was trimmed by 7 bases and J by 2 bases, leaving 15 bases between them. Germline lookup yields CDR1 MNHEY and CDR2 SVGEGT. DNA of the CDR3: TGTGCCAGCACCCCAGGGGTGCGGACCTACAATGAGCAGTTCTTC. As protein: CASTPGVRTYNEQFF.

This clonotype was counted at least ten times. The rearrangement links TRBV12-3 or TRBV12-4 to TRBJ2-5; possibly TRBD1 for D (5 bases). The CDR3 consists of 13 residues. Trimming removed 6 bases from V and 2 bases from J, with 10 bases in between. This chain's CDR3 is CASRPTAQETQYF. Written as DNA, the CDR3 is TGTGCCAGCAGGCCGACAGCACAAGAGACCCAGTACTTC.

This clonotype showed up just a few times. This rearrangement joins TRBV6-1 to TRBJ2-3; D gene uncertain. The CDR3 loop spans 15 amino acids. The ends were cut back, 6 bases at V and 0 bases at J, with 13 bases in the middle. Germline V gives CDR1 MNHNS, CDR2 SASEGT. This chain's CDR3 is CASRLYYPSTDTQYF. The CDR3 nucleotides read TGTGCCAGCAGGCTCTATTATCCTAGCACAGATACGCAGTATTTT.

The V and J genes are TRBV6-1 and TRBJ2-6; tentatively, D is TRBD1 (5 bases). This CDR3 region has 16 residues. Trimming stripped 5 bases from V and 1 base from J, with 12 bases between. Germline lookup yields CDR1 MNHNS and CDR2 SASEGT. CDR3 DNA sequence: TGTGCCAGCAGTCTGACAGTTTTTTCTGGGGCCAACGTCCTGACTTTC. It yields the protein CASSLTVFSGANVLTF.

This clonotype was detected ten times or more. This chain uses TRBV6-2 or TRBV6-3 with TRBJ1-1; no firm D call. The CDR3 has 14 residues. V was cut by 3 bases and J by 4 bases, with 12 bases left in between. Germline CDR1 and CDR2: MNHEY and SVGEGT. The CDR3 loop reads CASSYRGPSTEAFF. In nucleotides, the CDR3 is TGTGCCAGCAGTTATAGAGGTCCATCCACTGAAGCTTTCTTT.

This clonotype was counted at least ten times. The CDR3 reads CSARDWGMAAAIRSSYNEQFF. As DNA, the CDR3 is TGCAGTGCTAGAGATTGGGGGATGGCAGCGGCAATAAGGAGCTCCTACAATGAGCAGTTCTTC. The genes are TRBV20-1 and TRBJ2-1; either TRBD1 or TRBD2 may supply D (5 bases each). The CDR3 runs to 21 residues. Germline CDR1 reads DFQATT; CDR2 reads SNEGSKA (reference sequence). Deletions cut 0 bases from V and 0 bases from J, with 27 bases between.

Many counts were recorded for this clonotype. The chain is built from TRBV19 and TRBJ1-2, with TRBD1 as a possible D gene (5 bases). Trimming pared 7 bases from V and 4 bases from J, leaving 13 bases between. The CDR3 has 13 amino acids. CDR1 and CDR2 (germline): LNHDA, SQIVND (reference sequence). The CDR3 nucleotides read TGTGCCAGTAACGAATGGCAGGGCTATGGCTACACCTTC. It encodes CASNEWQGYGYTF.

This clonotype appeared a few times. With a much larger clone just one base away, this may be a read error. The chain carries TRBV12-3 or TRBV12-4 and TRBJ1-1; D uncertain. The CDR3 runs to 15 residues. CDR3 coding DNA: TGTGCCTGCAGGCGAAGGTCCCGGGGAGGCACTGAAGCTTTCTTT. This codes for CACRRRSRGGTEAFF.

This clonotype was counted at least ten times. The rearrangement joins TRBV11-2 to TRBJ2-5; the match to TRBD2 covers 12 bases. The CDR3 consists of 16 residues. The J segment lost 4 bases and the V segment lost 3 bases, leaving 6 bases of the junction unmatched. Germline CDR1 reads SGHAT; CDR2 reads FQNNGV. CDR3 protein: CASSFRTSGIGETQYF. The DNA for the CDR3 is TGTGCCAGCAGCTTTAGGACTAGCGGGATAGGAGAGACCCAGTACTTC.

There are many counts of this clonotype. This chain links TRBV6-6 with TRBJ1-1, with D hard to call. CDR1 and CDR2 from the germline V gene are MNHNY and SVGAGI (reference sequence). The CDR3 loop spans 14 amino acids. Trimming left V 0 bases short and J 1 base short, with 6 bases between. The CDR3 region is CASSYSGGNTEAFF. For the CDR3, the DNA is TGTGCCAGCAGTTACTCGGGAGGGAACACTGAAGCTTTCTTT.

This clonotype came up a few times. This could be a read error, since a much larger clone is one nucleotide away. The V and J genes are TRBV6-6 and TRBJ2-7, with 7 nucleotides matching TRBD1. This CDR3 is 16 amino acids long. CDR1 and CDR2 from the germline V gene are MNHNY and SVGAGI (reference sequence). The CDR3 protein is CASRYSRGGVSYEQYF. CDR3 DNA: TGTGCCAGCAGATACTCGAGAGGGGGCGTATCCTACGAGCAGTACTTC.

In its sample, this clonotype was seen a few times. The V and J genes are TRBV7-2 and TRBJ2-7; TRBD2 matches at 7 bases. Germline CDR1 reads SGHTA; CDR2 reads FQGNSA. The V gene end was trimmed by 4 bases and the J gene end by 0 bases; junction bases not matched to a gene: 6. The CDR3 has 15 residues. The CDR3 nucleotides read TGTGCCAGCAGCTGGGAGGGGAGAGGCTCCTACGAGCAGTACTTC. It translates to CASSWEGRGSYEQYF.

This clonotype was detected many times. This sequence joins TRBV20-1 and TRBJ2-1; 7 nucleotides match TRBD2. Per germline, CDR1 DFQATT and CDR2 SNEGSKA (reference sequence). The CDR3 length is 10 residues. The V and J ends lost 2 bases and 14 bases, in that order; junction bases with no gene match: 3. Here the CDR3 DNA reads TGCAGTGCTAGATGGACTAGTGAGTTCTTC. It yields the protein CSARWTSEFF.

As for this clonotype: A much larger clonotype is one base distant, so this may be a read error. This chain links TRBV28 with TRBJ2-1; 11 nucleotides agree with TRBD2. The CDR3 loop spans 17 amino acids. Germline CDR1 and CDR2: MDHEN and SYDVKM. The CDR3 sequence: CASSFYTGTSGNNGQFF. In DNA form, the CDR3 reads TGTGCCAGCAGTTTCTATACCGGGACTAGCGGCAACAATGGGCAGTTCTTC.

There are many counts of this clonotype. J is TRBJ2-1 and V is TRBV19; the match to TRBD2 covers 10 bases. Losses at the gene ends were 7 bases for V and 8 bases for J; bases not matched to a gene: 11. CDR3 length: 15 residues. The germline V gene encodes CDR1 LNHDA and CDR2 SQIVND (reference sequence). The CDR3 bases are TGTGCCAGTACCTCCGGTGGGACTAGCGCTCATGAGCAGTTCTTC. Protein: CASTSGGTSAHEQFF.

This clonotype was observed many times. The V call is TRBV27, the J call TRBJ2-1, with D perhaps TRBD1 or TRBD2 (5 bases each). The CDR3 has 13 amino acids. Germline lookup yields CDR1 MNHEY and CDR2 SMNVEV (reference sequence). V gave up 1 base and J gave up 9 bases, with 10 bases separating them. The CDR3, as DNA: TGTGCCAGCAGTTTATATTCTGGGACTGAGCAGTTCTTC. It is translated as CASSLYSGTEQFF.

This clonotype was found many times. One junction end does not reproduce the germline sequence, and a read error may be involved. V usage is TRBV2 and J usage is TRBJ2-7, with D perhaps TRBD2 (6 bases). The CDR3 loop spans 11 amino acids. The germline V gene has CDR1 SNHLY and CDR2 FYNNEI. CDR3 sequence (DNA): TGTGCCAGCAGTGAGCAAGGGGACTTCCGCTTC. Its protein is CASSEQGDFRF.

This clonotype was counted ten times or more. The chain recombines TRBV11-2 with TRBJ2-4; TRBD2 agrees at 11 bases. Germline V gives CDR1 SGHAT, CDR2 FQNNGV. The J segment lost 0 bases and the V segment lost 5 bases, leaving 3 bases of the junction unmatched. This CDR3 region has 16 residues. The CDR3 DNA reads TGTGCCAGCAGCATGGGACTAGCGGAAGCCAAAAACATTCAGTACTTC. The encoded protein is CASSMGLAEAKNIQYF.

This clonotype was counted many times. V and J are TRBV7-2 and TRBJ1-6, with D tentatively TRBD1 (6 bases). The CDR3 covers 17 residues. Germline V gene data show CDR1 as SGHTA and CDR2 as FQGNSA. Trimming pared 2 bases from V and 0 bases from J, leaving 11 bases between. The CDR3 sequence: CASSLRGGSSYNSPLHF. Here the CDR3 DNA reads TGTGCCAGCAGCTTAAGGGGGGGGAGCTCCTATAATTCACCCCTCCACTTT.

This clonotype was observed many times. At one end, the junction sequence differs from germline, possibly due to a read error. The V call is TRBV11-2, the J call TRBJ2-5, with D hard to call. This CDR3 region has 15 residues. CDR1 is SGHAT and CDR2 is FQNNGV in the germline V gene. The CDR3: CASSLESRDQETQYF. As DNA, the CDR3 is TGCGCCAGCAGCTTGGAGTCCAGAGACCAAGAGACCCAGTACTTC.

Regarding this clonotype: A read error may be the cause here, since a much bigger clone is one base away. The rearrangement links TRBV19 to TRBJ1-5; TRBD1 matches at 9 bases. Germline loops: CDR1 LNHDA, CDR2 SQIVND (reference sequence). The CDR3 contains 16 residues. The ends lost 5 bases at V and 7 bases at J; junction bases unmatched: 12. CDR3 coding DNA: TGTGCCAGTAGTCTGGAGCCGGACAGGGGAAGACAGCCCCAGCATTTT. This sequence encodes CASSLEPDRGRQPQHF.